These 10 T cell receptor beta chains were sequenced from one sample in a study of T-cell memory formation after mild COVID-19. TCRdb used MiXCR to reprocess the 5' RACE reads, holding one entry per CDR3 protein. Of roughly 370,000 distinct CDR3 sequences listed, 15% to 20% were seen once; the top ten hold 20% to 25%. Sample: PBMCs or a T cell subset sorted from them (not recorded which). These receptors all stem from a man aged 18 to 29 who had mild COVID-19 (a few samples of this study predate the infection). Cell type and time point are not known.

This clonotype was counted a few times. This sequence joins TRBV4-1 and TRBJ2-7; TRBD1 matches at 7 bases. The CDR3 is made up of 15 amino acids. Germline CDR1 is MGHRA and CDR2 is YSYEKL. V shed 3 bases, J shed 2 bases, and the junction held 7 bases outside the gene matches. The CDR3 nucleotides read TGCGCCAGCAGCCAGGACGACAGGGAGCCCTACGAGCAGTACTTC. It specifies CASSQDDREPYEQYF.

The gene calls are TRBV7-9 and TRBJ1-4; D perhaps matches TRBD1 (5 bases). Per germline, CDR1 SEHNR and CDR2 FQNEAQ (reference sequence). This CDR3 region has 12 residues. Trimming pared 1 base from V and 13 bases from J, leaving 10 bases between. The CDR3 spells CASSLGGNGLFF. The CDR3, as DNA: TGTGCCAGCAGCTTAGGGGGGAATGGACTGTTTTTT.

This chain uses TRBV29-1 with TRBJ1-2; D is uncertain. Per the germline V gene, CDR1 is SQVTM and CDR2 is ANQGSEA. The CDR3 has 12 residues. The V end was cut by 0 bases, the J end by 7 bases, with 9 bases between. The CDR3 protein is CSVEDVRPGYTF. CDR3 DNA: TGCAGCGTTGAAGATGTACGTCCTGGCTACACCTTC.

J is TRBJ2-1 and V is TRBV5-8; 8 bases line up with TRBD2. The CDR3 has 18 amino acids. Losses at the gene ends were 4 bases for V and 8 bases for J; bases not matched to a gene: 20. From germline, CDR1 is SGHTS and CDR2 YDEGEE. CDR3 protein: CASSLWLAAGGPSDEQFF. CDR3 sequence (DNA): TGTGCCAGCAGCCTTTGGTTGGCTGCGGGGGGCCCGTCGGATGAGCAGTTCTTC.

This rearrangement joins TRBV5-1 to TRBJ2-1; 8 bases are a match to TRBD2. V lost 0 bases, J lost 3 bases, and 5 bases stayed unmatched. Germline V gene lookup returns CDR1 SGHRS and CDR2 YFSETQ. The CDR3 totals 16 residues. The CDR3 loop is CASSLEGSGVYNEQFF. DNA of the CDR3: TGCGCCAGCAGCTTGGAAGGTAGCGGGGTCTACAATGAGCAGTTCTTC.

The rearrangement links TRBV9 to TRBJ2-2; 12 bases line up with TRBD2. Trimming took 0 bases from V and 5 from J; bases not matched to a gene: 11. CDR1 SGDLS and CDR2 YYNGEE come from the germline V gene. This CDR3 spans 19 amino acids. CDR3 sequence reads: CASSVDPGGLAGSTGELFF. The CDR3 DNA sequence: TGTGCCAGCAGCGTAGATCCCGGTGGACTAGCGGGGAGTACCGGGGAGCTGTTTTTT.

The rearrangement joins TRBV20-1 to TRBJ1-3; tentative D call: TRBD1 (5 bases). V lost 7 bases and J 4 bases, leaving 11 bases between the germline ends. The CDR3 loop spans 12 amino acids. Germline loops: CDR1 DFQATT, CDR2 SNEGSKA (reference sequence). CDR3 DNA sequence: TGCAGTGTTCAGGGTACGGGAAACACCATATATTTT. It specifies CSVQGTGNTIYF.

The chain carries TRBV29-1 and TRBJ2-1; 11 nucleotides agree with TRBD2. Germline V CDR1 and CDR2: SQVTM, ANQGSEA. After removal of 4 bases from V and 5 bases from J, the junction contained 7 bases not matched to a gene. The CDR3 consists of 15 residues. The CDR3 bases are TGCAGCGTTGGGTTACGACTAGCGGGGCACAATGAGCAGTTCTTC. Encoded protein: CSVGLRLAGHNEQFF.

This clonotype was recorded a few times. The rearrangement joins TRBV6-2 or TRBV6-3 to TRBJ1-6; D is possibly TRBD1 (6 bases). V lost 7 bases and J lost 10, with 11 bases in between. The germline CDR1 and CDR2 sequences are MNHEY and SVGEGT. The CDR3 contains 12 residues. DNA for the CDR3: TGTGCCAGCATCACAGGGAACTCACCCCTCCACTTT. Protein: CASITGNSPLHF.

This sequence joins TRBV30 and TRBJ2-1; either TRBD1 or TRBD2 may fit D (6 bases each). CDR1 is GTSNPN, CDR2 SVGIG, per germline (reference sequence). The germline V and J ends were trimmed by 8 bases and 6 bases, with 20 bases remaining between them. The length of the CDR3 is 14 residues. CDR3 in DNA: TGTGCCGCCGAGGGGGGCGGGGACGTCAATGAGCAGTTCTTC. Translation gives CAAEGGGDVNEQFF. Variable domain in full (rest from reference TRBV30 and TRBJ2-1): SQTIHQWPATLVQPVGSPLSLECTVEGTSNPNLYWYRQAAGRGLQLLFYSVGIGQISSEVPQNLSASRPQDRQFILSSKKLLLSDSGFYLCAAEGGGDVNEQFFGPGTRLTVL.